The 8 T cell receptor beta chains given below trace back to one sample, sequenced in a study of radiation and T cells in renal cell carcinoma. Profiling relied on immunoSEQ multiplex PCR, and the TCRdb table lists in-frame clones only, not all of them. The sample has 60,000 to 75,000 clones, around three quarters seen once. The time point here: blood 4 weeks post-SBRT, at nephrectomy. Noted treatment: 15 Gy SBRT to primary tumor, nephrectomy 4 weeks later. This specimen consisted of blood, obtained from a patient whose treatment included radiotherapy and nephrectomy. All receptors derive from a man between 60 and 70 years old with renal cell carcinoma.

A few counts support this clone. The chain links TRBV30 to TRBJ1-1; no clear D gene. V lost 1 base and J lost 2, with 8 bases in between. The CDR3 spans 13 residues. CDR1 GTSNPN and CDR2 SVGIG come from the germline V gene (reference sequence). The DNA of the CDR3 is TGTGCCTGGAGTGAAGATGACAACACTGAAGCTTTCTTT. Protein sequence: CAWSEDDNTEAFF.

This chain connects TRBV9 to TRBJ1-1; 7 bases are shared with TRBD1. In germline, CDR1 is SGDLS, CDR2 YYNGEE. The CDR3 extends over 17 amino acids. Trimming took 0 bases from V and 1 from J; bases not matched to a gene: 9. The CDR3 sequence: CASSVEGQTSRNTEAFF. The CDR3 coding sequence is TGTGCCAGCAGCGTAGAGGGACAGACATCCAGGAACACTGAAGCTTTCTTT. Variable domain in full (rest from reference TRBV9 and TRBJ1-1): DSGVTQTPKHLITATGQRVTLRCSPRSGDLSVYWYQQSLDQGLQFLIQYYNGEERAKGNILERFSAQQFPDLHSELNLSSLELGDSALYFCASSVEGQTSRNTEAFFGQGTRLTVV.

The chain couples TRBV19 to TRBJ1-1, with D possibly being TRBD1 (5 bases). This CDR3 spans 15 amino acids. Germline loops: CDR1 LNHDA, CDR2 SQIVND (reference sequence). Trimming left V 0 bases short and J 6 bases short, with 14 bases between. For the CDR3, the DNA is TGTGCCAGTAGTATAGACCCTGGGGGAACTCCTGAAGCTTTCTTT. Protein sequence: CASSIDPGGTPEAFF.

This clone was counted between two and nine times. The rearrangement joins TRBV5-1 to TRBJ1-1; D may be TRBD1 (6 bases). Per germline, CDR1 SGHRS and CDR2 YFSETQ. This CDR3 spans 15 amino acids. V dropped 3 bases and J dropped 1 base, with 13 bases sitting between them. The CDR3 spells CASSSTGQRNTEAFF. The DNA of the CDR3 is TGCGCCAGCAGCTCCACCGGACAGAGGAACACTGAAGCTTTCTTT. Drawing the rest from reference TRBV5-1 and TRBJ1-1, the complete variable domain is KAGVTQTPRYLIKTRGQQVTLSCSPISGHRSVSWYQQTPGQGLQFLFEYFSETQRNKGNFPGRFSGRQFSNSRSEMNVSTLELGDSALYLCASSSTGQRNTEAFFGQGTRLTVV.

The chain carries TRBV25-1 and TRBJ2-3; TRBD2 aligns across 9 bases. J lost 5 bases, V lost 1 base, and 7 bases had no gene match. This CDR3 is 16 amino acids long. Germline CDR1 MGHDK, CDR2 SYGVNS. The CDR3 spells CASSESVAGDVDTQYF. The CDR3 nucleotides are TGTGCCAGCAGTGAATCGGTAGCGGGAGATGTAGATACGCAGTATTTT.

The CDR3 spells CASSYPGVGYNEQFF. In DNA form, the CDR3 reads TGTGCCAGCAGTTATCCGGGAGTAGGGTACAATGAGCAGTTCTTC. The chain has TRBV27 and TRBJ2-1; D may be TRBD2 (6 bases). The V and J ends lost 4 bases and 4 bases respectively, with 14 bases between them. Germline loops: CDR1 MNHEY, CDR2 SMNVEV (reference sequence). The CDR3 runs 15 residues.

This clone appeared once. The rearrangement links TRBV6-5 to TRBJ1-1, with TRBD1 matching over 8 bases. Trimming took 2 bases from V and 1 from J; bases not matched to a gene: 6. Germline CDR1 and CDR2: MNHEY and SVGAGI. The CDR3 runs 16 residues. Here the CDR3 DNA reads TGTGCCAGCAGTTACATGGCAGGGGGCGGGAACACTGAAGCTTTCTTT. Its protein is CASSYMAGGGNTEAFF.

The rearrangement joins TRBV4-2 to TRBJ2-7; the D call may be TRBD1 or TRBD2 (5 bases each). This CDR3 contains 13 residues. In germline, CDR1 is LGHNA, CDR2 YNFKEQ. Trimming pared 3 bases from V and 0 bases from J, leaving 6 bases between. Written as DNA, the CDR3 is TGTGCCAGCAGCCACGGGACCTCCTACGAGCAGTACGTC. Translating it yields CASSHGTSYEQYV.